Each of the 21 T cell receptor beta chains below was sequenced from the same sample in a study of shared clonotypes between healthy human individuals. Method: immunoSEQ multiplex PCR; TCRdb's copy keeps in-frame clones and lacks some. This table holds 2,500,000 or so clones, 93% found once. The source material was naive CD4+ T cells from PBMCs. Subset noted: CD45RA+ positively selected. All receptors derive from a man younger than 35 in good health. Some clones in this sample may be carry-over from other donors' samples.

The chain couples TRBV5-6 to TRBJ2-3, with a possible D match to TRBD2 (6 bases). The length of the CDR3 is 14 residues. With 2 bases removed from V and 4 bases from J, the gap between germline ends came to 11 bases. The germline V gene has CDR1 SGHDT and CDR2 YYEEEE. CDR3 in amino acids: CASSFGSSADTQYF. CDR3 DNA: TGTGCCAGCAGCTTCGGGAGTTCCGCAGATACGCAGTATTTT.

The chain uses TRBV28 and TRBJ1-6, with D perhaps matching TRBD1 (5 bases). V was cut by 6 bases and J by 2 bases, with 11 bases left in between. The CDR3 spans 15 residues. From germline, CDR1 is MDHEN and CDR2 SYDVKM. DNA for the CDR3: TGTGCCAGCAGGGACACCGGGACCTATAATTCACCCCTCCACTTT. Protein sequence: CASRDTGTYNSPLHF.

In the case of this clone: Distinct nucleotide sequences in the sample also encode this CDR3. The chain has TRBV9 and TRBJ2-1, with 9 bases lining up with TRBD2. CDR3 length: 14 amino acids. V lost 1 base to trimming and J lost 5 bases; unmatched junction nucleotides: 1. Germline lookup yields CDR1 SGDLS and CDR2 YYNGEE. The CDR3: CASSVLAGNNEQFF. Here the CDR3 DNA reads TGTGCCAGCAGCGTACTAGCGGGAAACAATGAGCAGTTCTTC.

The chain has TRBV11-3 and TRBJ2-3, with 16 bases that match TRBD2. J was trimmed by 5 bases and V by 1 base; bases with no gene match: 9. This CDR3 comprises 19 residues. Germline CDR1 and CDR2: SGHNT and YENEEA. CDR3 loop: CASSLGVGTSGRARDTQYF. The CDR3 bases are TGTGCCAGCAGCTTAGGGGTCGGGACTAGCGGGAGGGCCAGAGATACGCAGTATTTT.

The chain carries TRBV11-2 and TRBJ2-2; TRBD2 is a possible D gene (6 bases). The ends were cut back, 6 bases at V and 4 bases at J, with 18 bases in the middle. Germline V gives CDR1 SGHAT, CDR2 FQNNGV. The CDR3 length is 16 residues. Here the CDR3 DNA reads TGTGCCAGCAGGTGGAGCGGAGGGACGACCACCGGGGAGCTGTTTTTT. Translated, it gives CASRWSGGTTTGELFF.

The gene calls are TRBV6-5 and TRBJ1-1; D is possibly TRBD1 (5 bases). The length of the CDR3 is 15 residues. V was trimmed by 0 bases and J by 6 bases, leaving 14 bases between them. Looked up from germline, CDR1 is MNHEY and CDR2 is SVGAGI. CDR3 region: CASSYSNRGVAEAFF. Written as DNA, the CDR3 is TGTGCCAGCAGTTACTCGAATCGGGGGGTGGCTGAAGCTTTCTTT.

The chain combines TRBV4-2 with TRBJ2-7; tentatively, D is TRBD1 or TRBD2 (5 bases each). Trimming shortened V by 0 bases and J by 3 bases, and 18 bases separated the two germline ends. This CDR3 has 17 amino acids. Per the germline V gene, CDR1 is LGHNA and CDR2 is YNFKEQ. The CDR3 sequence: CASSQEPSGHNIYEQYF. DNA of the CDR3: TGTGCCAGCAGCCAAGAGCCTTCGGGGCACAATATCTACGAGCAGTACTTC.

This clone showed up just once. The same CDR3 can be traced to other DNA sequences in this sample. This chain uses TRBV9 with TRBJ2-1; D gene ambiguous. The CDR3 loop spans 12 amino acids. V dropped 1 base and J dropped 4 bases, with 3 bases sitting between them. CDR1 is SGDLS and CDR2 is YYNGEE in the germline V gene. CDR3 sequence reads: CASSVLYNEQFF. In nucleotides, the CDR3 is TGTGCCAGCAGCGTACTATACAATGAGCAGTTCTTC. Using reference TRBV9 and TRBJ2-1 for the parts outside the CDR3, the full variable domain is DSGVTQTPKHLITATGQRVTLRCSPRSGDLSVYWYQQSLDQGLQFLIQYYNGEERAKGNILERFSAQQFPDLHSELNLSSLELGDSALYFCASSVLYNEQFFGPGTRLTVL.

The V gene is TRBV15, the J gene TRBJ2-3, with D maybe TRBD2 (6 bases). Germline V gene lookup returns CDR1 LNHNV and CDR2 YYDKDF (reference sequence). This CDR3 comprises 16 residues. The germline V and J ends were trimmed by 2 bases and 5 bases, with 17 bases remaining between them. Written as DNA, the CDR3 is TGTGCCACCAGCAGACCGGCGGCGGGATTTCAAGATACGCAGTATTTT. It encodes CATSRPAAGFQDTQYF. The whole variable domain, remainder taken from reference TRBV15 and TRBJ2-3, is DAMVIQNPRYQVTQFGKPVTLSCSQTLNHNVMYWYQQKSSQAPKLLFHYYDKDFNNEADTPDNFQSRRPNTSFCFLDIRSPGLGDTAMYLCATSRPAAGFQDTQYFGPGTRLTVL.

This sequence joins TRBV30 and TRBJ2-5, with 7 nucleotides matching TRBD1. The end of the DNA aligns better with TRBJ2-7, so the J call may be wrong. Germline values: CDR1 GTSNPN, CDR2 SVGIG (reference sequence). CDR3 length equals 13 residues. The DNA for the CDR3 is TGTGCCTGGAGTTGGGACAGAGCCTACGAGCAGTACTTC. Residues: CAWSWDRAYEQYF.

Regarding this clone: Other nucleotide sequences from this sample produce the same CDR3. The genes are TRBV30 and TRBJ2-7; 7 bases match TRBD1. Germline V gives CDR1 GTSNPN, CDR2 SVGIG (reference sequence). The CDR3 spans 13 residues. V dropped 0 bases and J dropped 3; count of bases not matched to a gene: 2. This chain's CDR3 is CAWSVGQYYEQYF. The CDR3 nucleotides read TGTGCCTGGAGTGTGGGACAGTACTACGAGCAGTACTTC.

This chain connects TRBV6-1 to TRBJ1-2; no clear D. CDR1 and CDR2 from the germline V gene are MNHNS and SASEGT. This CDR3 comprises 13 residues. V lost 7 bases and J lost 4, with 13 bases in between. The CDR3 sequence: CASKAGALYGYTF. CDR3 DNA sequence: TGTGCCAGCAAGGCAGGCGCGCTCTATGGCTACACCTTC.

On this clone: The sample contains more than one DNA sequence encoding this CDR3. The gene calls are TRBV5-1 and TRBJ2-5; 7 nucleotides match TRBD2. The germline CDR1 and CDR2 sequences are SGHRS and YFSETQ. The CDR3 totals 15 residues. After removal of 0 bases from V and 1 base from J, the junction contained 3 bases not matched to a gene. CDR3 coding DNA: TGCGCCAGCAGCTTGGGACTAGCTGTCCAAGAGACCCAGTACTTC. Translated, it gives CASSLGLAVQETQYF.

The rearrangement joins TRBV15 to TRBJ1-3; D ambiguous. Trimming shortened V by 8 bases and J by 0 bases, and 8 bases separated the two germline ends. The V gene's germline CDR1 is LNHNV and CDR2 YYDKDF (reference sequence). This CDR3 is built from 13 residues. The CDR3 nucleotides read TGTGCCACCCGCCCGTTCTCTGGAAACACCATATATTTT. Translated, it gives CATRPFSGNTIYF. Variable domain in full (rest from reference TRBV15 and TRBJ1-3): DAMVIQNPRYQVTQFGKPVTLSCSQTLNHNVMYWYQQKSSQAPKLLFHYYDKDFNNEADTPDNFQSRRPNTSFCFLDIRSPGLGDTAMYLCATRPFSGNTIYFGEGSWLTVV.

This sequence joins TRBV9 and TRBJ1-3; unclear D gene. This CDR3 contains 18 residues. Germline values: CDR1 SGDLS, CDR2 YYNGEE. V lost 0 bases and J lost 0, with 16 bases in between. The CDR3 reads CASSVATGQTTSGNTIYF. DNA of the CDR3: TGTGCCAGCAGCGTAGCTACTGGGCAGACCACCTCTGGAAACACCATATATTTT.

V gene TRBV11-2 combines with J gene TRBJ2-3; D might be TRBD2 (6 bases). The CDR3 spans 14 residues. V was clipped by 3 bases and J by 6 bases, with 13 bases between them. From germline, CDR1 is SGHAT and CDR2 FQNNGV. The CDR3 region has the DNA TGTGCCAGCAGCTTTTCGGGAGTAGGGGATACGCAGTATTTT. The encoded protein is CASSFSGVGDTQYF.

The J gene is TRBJ2-6, the V gene TRBV9, with 7 bases fitting TRBD1. V shed 6 bases, J shed 3 bases, and the junction held 9 bases outside the gene matches. Per the germline V gene, CDR1 is SGDLS and CDR2 is YYNGEE. CDR3 length: 16 residues. CDR3 sequence (DNA): TGTGCCAGCACGAATCGAACAGGGGTTGGGGCCAACGTCCTGACTTTC. It is translated as CASTNRTGVGANVLTF.

The CDR3 DNA sequence: TGTGCCAGCAGCGCTGACAGGAGGAACACTGAAGCTTTCTTT. Translating it yields CASSADRRNTEAFF. The chain joins TRBV9 to TRBJ1-1; D is possibly TRBD1 (6 bases). The germline V and J ends were trimmed by 3 bases and 1 base, with 10 bases remaining between them. The germline CDR1 and CDR2 sequences are SGDLS and YYNGEE. This CDR3 spans 14 amino acids.

This chain connects TRBV29-1 to TRBJ2-5; maybe TRBD2 (5 bases). Deletions cut 7 bases from V and 2 bases from J, with 11 bases between. The germline CDR1 and CDR2 sequences are SQVTM and ANQGSEA. The CDR3 is made up of 12 amino acids. The CDR3 sequence: CSGISGQETQYF. The CDR3 nucleotides are TGCAGCGGAATCAGCGGACAAGAGACCCAGTACTTC.

The rearrangement uses TRBV28 and TRBJ1-3; tentative D call: TRBD1 (5 bases). The germline V gene encodes CDR1 MDHEN and CDR2 SYDVKM. The V end lost 4 bases, the J end lost 0 bases, and 13 bases lay between the germline ends. CDR3 length: 16 residues. The CDR3 region has the DNA TGTGCCAGCAGTTACCAACGGGGACTCTCTGGAAACACCATATATTTT. It specifies CASSYQRGLSGNTIYF.

CDR3 region: CASRDTGRYEQYF. The CDR3 nucleotides read TGTGCCAGCAGAGATACAGGGAGGTACGAGCAGTACTTC. The chain carries TRBV6-5 and TRBJ2-7; D could derive from TRBD1 or TRBD2 (6 bases each). V lost 6 bases to trimming and J lost 4 bases, with 13 bases between them. Germline V lookup: CDR1 MNHEY, CDR2 SVGAGI. This CDR3 is 13 amino acids long.